Below, 13 T cell receptor beta chains from the same sample are listed, as sequenced in a study of CD8 T cells in ankylosing spondylitis. TCRdb redid the calling of the 5' RACE reads with MiXCR, one entry per CDR3 protein. The sample consists of about 340,000 distinct CDR3 sequences, approximately 14% of them appearing once. The specimen sequenced was blood, either unsorted or a sorted T cell fraction (not recorded which). The receptors stem from a male donor with ankylosing spondylitis or in good health (not recorded which).

CDR3 residues: CASTSLTGGTGELFF. In DNA form, the CDR3 reads TGCGCCAGCACCTCTCTGACAGGGGGCACCGGGGAGCTGTTTTTT. The chain employs TRBV5-1 and TRBJ2-2; 9 nucleotides line up with TRBD1. V gave up 6 bases and J gave up 4 bases; unmatched junction bases: 7. CDR3 size: 15 residues. The V gene's germline CDR1 is SGHRS and CDR2 YFSETQ.

This clonotype appeared many times. V usage is TRBV12-3 or TRBV12-4 and J usage is TRBJ2-7, with 7 bases fitting TRBD1. The V gene end was trimmed by 6 bases and the J gene end by 0 bases; junction bases not matched to a gene: 2. The CDR3 has 13 residues. The CDR3 reads CASRRDSSYEQYF. The CDR3 DNA follows: TGTGCCAGCAGAAGGGACAGCTCCTACGAGCAGTACTTC.

J is TRBJ1-1 and V is TRBV3-1; no clear D gene. Trimming shortened V by 7 bases and J by 4 bases, and 7 bases separated the two germline ends. Germline lookup yields CDR1 LGHDT and CDR2 YNNKEL (reference sequence). The CDR3 has 11 amino acids. The CDR3 region has the DNA TGTGCCAGCAAAGGACCCACTGAAGCTTTCTTT. It encodes CASKGPTEAFF.

Only a few counts were recorded for this clonotype. V and J are TRBV11-2 and TRBJ2-1; 8 nucleotides agree with TRBD2. CDR3 length: 16 residues. With V trimmed by 1 base and J by 8 bases, 10 bases remained unmatched. Germline V lookup: CDR1 SGHAT, CDR2 FQNNGV. In nucleotides, the CDR3 is TGTGCCAGCAGCTTAGGGGAGGGACTAGTTGTGGATGAGCAGTTCTTC. Its translation is CASSLGEGLVVDEQFF.

The rearrangement links TRBV5-1 to TRBJ2-1; TRBD1 matches at 7 bases. V shed 4 bases, J shed 8 bases, and the junction held 15 bases outside the gene matches. This CDR3 is 16 amino acids long. Per germline, CDR1 SGHRS and CDR2 YFSETQ. CDR3 region: CASSPGSDRFIHEQFF. CDR3 coding DNA: TGCGCCAGCAGCCCCGGATCGGACAGGTTCATCCATGAGCAGTTCTTC.

This clonotype was counted a few times. The J gene is TRBJ1-1, the V gene TRBV3-1; weak D call: TRBD1 (5 bases). CDR1 is LGHDT, CDR2 YNNKEL, per germline (reference sequence). Between the trimmed V and J ends, which lost 0 bases and 1 base, there was a span of 9 bases. The CDR3 is 15 residues long. In DNA form, the CDR3 reads TGTGCCAGCAGCCAAGAGGACACACAGAACACTGAAGCTTTCTTT. Encoded protein: CASSQEDTQNTEAFF.

The chain carries TRBV12-3 or TRBV12-4 and TRBJ1-1; no definite D call. The CDR3 has 13 residues. Trimming pared 8 bases from V and 4 bases from J, leaving 14 bases between. The CDR3 bases are TGTGCCAGCCTCCCGCGGGGTAGCACTGAAGCTTTCTTT. It codes for CASLPRGSTEAFF.

The chain links TRBV5-1 to TRBJ2-7; D possibly matches TRBD1 or TRBD2 (5 bases each). V was shortened by 4 bases and J by 6 bases, with 17 bases between the two germline ends. The CDR3 length is 14 residues. Germline lookup yields CDR1 SGHRS and CDR2 YFSETQ. The CDR3 is CASSAGSNLGEQYF. The CDR3 DNA reads TGCGCCAGCAGCGCAGGGAGTAATCTTGGCGAGCAGTACTTC.

This clonotype was seen at least ten times. The chain is built from TRBV11-2 and TRBJ2-3, with D possibly matching TRBD2 (5 bases). Trimming cost V 5 bases and J 4 bases, with 16 bases left between them. Germline CDR1 is SGHAT and CDR2 is FQNNGV. CDR3 length: 15 amino acids. Here the CDR3 reads CASSRSRFGADTQYF. In DNA form, the CDR3 reads TGTGCCAGCAGCCGGAGTAGGTTCGGGGCAGATACGCAGTATTTT.

As for this clonotype: A read error is possible here, since a much larger clone lies one base away. The J gene is TRBJ2-6, the V gene TRBV3-1; 7 positions agree with TRBD1. CDR1 is LGHDT, CDR2 YNNKEL, per germline (reference sequence). This CDR3 is 15 amino acids long. The CDR3: CASTQQGPGANVLTF. CDR3 coding DNA: TGTGCCAGCACCCAACAGGGGCCTGGGGCCAACGTCCTGACTTTC.

The chain joins TRBV5-1 to TRBJ1-2, with a tentative D call TRBD1 (6 bases). The germline V and J ends were trimmed by 1 base and 5 bases, with 12 bases remaining between them. This CDR3 has 14 amino acids. Germline V gene data show CDR1 as SGHRS and CDR2 as YFSETQ. Here the CDR3 reads CASSLFTGIYGYTF. DNA for the CDR3: TGCGCCAGCAGCTTGTTCACAGGGATATATGGCTACACCTTC.

This clonotype has ten or more counts. In DNA, the CDR3 is TGTGCCAGCAGGCCGACAGGGAACACCGGGGAGCTGTTTTTT. Its translation: CASRPTGNTGELFF. The V and J genes are TRBV12-3 or TRBV12-4 and TRBJ2-2; weak D call: TRBD1 (6 bases). This CDR3 is built from 14 residues. The germline V and J ends were trimmed by 6 bases and 1 base, with 9 bases remaining between them.

The V call is TRBV4-1, the J call TRBJ2-7; D unclear. Between the trimmed V and J ends, which lost 0 bases and 2 bases, there was a span of 5 bases. There are 13 residues in the CDR3. The germline CDR1 and CDR2 sequences are MGHRA and YSYEKL. This chain's CDR3 is CASSQDQAYEQYF. CDR3 bases: TGCGCCAGCAGCCAAGATCAGGCCTACGAGCAGTACTTC.